Listed below are T cell receptor beta chains from one sample, sequenced in a study of CD8+CD57+ T cells in acquired aplastic anemia. Each CDR3 protein is one row after TCRdb ran MiXCR on the reads. The data contain 250,000 to 350,000 distinct CDR3 sequences, 45% to 65% of them singletons. What was sequenced was sorted CD4+, CD8+, or CD8+CD57+ T cells (not recorded which) from PBMCs. The receptors shown here come from a human donor with severe aplastic anemia or a healthy control (not recorded which). The CDR3 runs from the conserved cysteine through the conserved F or W. D genes are given only for firm matches. Expanded clones are given a class, and other clones once, few, many or no size at all.

j_call | clone_size | v_call | d_call | cdr3_aa | cdr3_nt
TRBJ1-2 | . | TRBV20-1 | TRBD1 | CSARQGTGGQYGYTF | TGCAGTGCTAGGCAAGGGACAGGGGGCCAGTATGGCTACACCTTC
TRBJ2-1 | many | TRBV7-9 | TRBD2 | CASSLGASGGHNEQFF | TGTGCCAGCAGCTTAGGGGCTAGCGGGGGACACAATGAGCAGTTCTTC
TRBJ1-2 | many | TRBV5-6 | TRBD1 | CASSLRTGNLRANYGYTF | TGTGCCAGCAGCTTGAGGACAGGGAACCTCCGCGCTAACTATGGCTACACCTTC
TRBJ2-1 | . | TRBV19 | . | CASSIGSRQFF | TGTGCCAGTAGTATCGGCTCAAGGCAGTTCTTC
TRBJ1-4 | many | TRBV5-1 | . | CASSGLVNEKLFF | TGCGCCAGCAGCGGGTTAGTTAATGAAAAACTGTTTTTT
TRBJ2-3 | . | TRBV7-7 | . | CASSLSLSTDTQYF | TGTGCCAGCAGCTTAAGTCTGAGCACAGATACGCAGTATTTT
TRBJ2-5 | . | TRBV19 | . | CASSSKTTCYDQYF | TGTGCCAGTAGCTCAAAAACTACGTGTTACGACCAGTACTTC
TRBJ1-1 | . | TRBV7-9 | . | CASSLAGAAEAFF | TGTGCCAGCAGCTTAGCGGGCGCAGCCGAAGCTTTCTTT
TRBJ2-2 | . | TRBV6-5 | . | CASSYSTGFGTGELLF | TGTGCCAGCAGTTACTCTACAGGGTTTGGGACCGGGGAGCTGCTTTTT
TRBJ2-3 | once | TRBV6-1 | . | CASKTPLGTDTQYF | TGTGCCAGCAAAACCCCCCTAGGCACAGATACGCAGTATTTT
TRBJ2-7 | . | TRBV7-9 | . | CASSADVSYEQYF | TGTGCCAGCAGCGCTGACGTTTCCTACGAGCAGTACTTC
TRBJ2-2 | many | TRBV7-6 | TRBD1 | CASSFTFMTGGNTGELFF | TGTGCCAGCAGCTTTACTTTCATGACAGGGGGAAACACCGGGGAGCTGTTTTTT
TRBJ1-1 | . | TRBV19 | . | CASSPETGGAFF | TGTGCCAGTAGTCCCGAGACAGGTGGAGCTTTCTTT